This is a list of T cell receptor beta chains from one sample in a study of long-term antiretroviral therapy in people with HIV. Some clones are missing from TCRdb's copy, which holds only in-frame ones; the method was immunoSEQ multiplex PCR. Here the sample spans approximately 18,000 clones, around 74% being singletons. Specimen: unsorted PBMCs, collected less than 2.2 years before starting antiretroviral therapy. All receptors derive from a man aged 25 to 40 with HIV. Each CDR3 is given with its conserved first and last residue. The D gene is left open where the match is weak. Only part of the rows carry a size: once, few, many, or a class if the clone is expanded.

v_gene	abundance	j_gene	d_gene	CDR3aa	CDR3nt
TRBV9	-	TRBJ2-3	-	CASSVFAITDTQYF	TGTGCCAGCAGCGTATTCGCTATCACAGATACGCAGTATTTT
TRBV27	-	TRBJ1-1	-	CASSLDGGYTEAFF	TGTGCCAGCAGTCTTGATGGGGGTTACACTGAAGCTTTCTTT
TRBV10-3	-	TRBJ2-3	TRBD2	CAISESSGLAGPQGTDTQYF	TGTGCCATCAGTGAGTCGTCAGGACTAGCGGGGCCCCAGGGCACAGATACGCAGTATTTT
TRBV14	once	TRBJ2-3	-	CASSLPGGGTQYF	TGTGCCAGCAGCCTCCCCGGTGGGGGTACGCAGTATTTT
TRBV6-1	few	TRBJ2-1	-	CASSTGPPYNEQFF	TGTGCCAGCAGTACGGGGCCCCCCTACAATGAGCAGTTCTTC
TRBV18	-	TRBJ1-1	-	CASSDSKNTEAFF	TGTGCCAGCTCAGACTCTAAGAACACTGAAGCTTTCTTT
TRBV4-1	-	TRBJ2-5	TRBD2	CASSQGAGLAGRETQYF	TGCGCCAGCAGCCAAGGCGCCGGACTAGCGGGTAGAGAGACCCAGTACTTC
TRBV7-9	-	TRBJ1-5	-	CASSLWFPTGPSNQPQHF	TGTGCCAGCAGCTTATGGTTCCCGACAGGCCCCAGCAATCAGCCCCAGCATTTT
TRBV7-8	-	TRBJ2-3	TRBD2	CASSTRTLAGGADTQYF	TGTGCCAGCAGCACCAGGACCCTAGCGGGAGGGGCAGATACGCAGTATTTT
TRBV10-3	-	TRBJ2-1	TRBD2	CAISGLAGNNEQFF	TGTGCCATCAGTGGGCTAGCGGGAAACAATGAGCAGTTCTTC
TRBV5-1	-	TRBJ1-4	TRBD1	CASSSRGGAGGFEKLFF	TGCGCCAGCAGCTCACGAGGAGGGGCAGGGGGCTTCGAAAAACTGTTTTTT
TRBV7-9	few	TRBJ1-5	-	CASSPREGGQPQHF	TGTGCCAGCAGCCCTAGAGAGGGCGGTCAGCCCCAGCATTTT
TRBV7-3	-	TRBJ1-1	TRBD1	CASSLSSGTGNTEAFF	TGTGCCAGCAGCTTATCCTCCGGGACAGGGAACACTGAAGCTTTCTTT
TRBV28	few	TRBJ1-2	-	CASSLISGPRGYTF	TGTGCCAGCAGTTTAATCTCAGGTCCACGCGGCTACACCTTC
TRBV19	-	TRBJ1-1	-	CASSIPLLNTEAFF	TGTGCCAGTAGTATTCCCCTTTTGAACACTGAAGCTTTCTTT
TRBV2	-	TRBJ2-2	-	CASSGVSGSTGELFF	TGTGCCAGCAGTGGGGTTAGCGGTTCCACCGGGGAGCTGTTTTTT
TRBV6-5	-	TRBJ2-7	-	CASKRGESYEQYF	TGTGCCAGCAAACGAGGAGAATCCTACGAGCAGTACTTC
TRBV6-6	-	TRBJ1-4	-	CASKVAEKLFF	TGTGCCAGCAAGGTTGCCGAAAAACTGTTTTTT
TRBV27	once	TRBJ2-1	-	CASSLSSYNEQFF	TGTGCCAGCAGTTTATCGTCCTACAATGAGCAGTTCTTC
TRBV7-9	-	TRBJ2-3	-	CASSSSLEDTQYF	TGTGCCAGCAGCTCGTCATTGGAAGATACGCAGTATTTT
TRBV4-1	-	TRBJ1-1	-	CASSQQGHMNTEAFF	TGCGCCAGCAGCCAACAGGGACACATGAACACTGAAGCTTTCTTT
TRBV2	-	TRBJ2-5	-	CASSGETQYF	TGTGCCAGCTCGGGAGAGACCCAGTACTTC
TRBV19	-	TRBJ2-3	-	CASTDRTLATDTQYF	TGTGCCAGTACCGACCGAACCCTAGCGACAGATACGCAGTATTTT
TRBV19	-	TRBJ2-7	-	CASNPGEPYEQYF	TGTGCCAGTAATCCGGGTGAACCTTACGAGCAGTACTTC
TRBV6-4	-	TRBJ1-1	-	CASSDGQHEAFF	TGTGCCAGCAGTGACGGACAGCATGAAGCTTTCTTT
TRBV10-1	-	TRBJ2-7	TRBD1	CASSGGQGAYEQYF	TGCGCCAGCAGTGGCGGCCAGGGGGCCTACGAGCAGTACTTC
TRBV5-5	-	TRBJ2-7	-	CASSLQAFGEQYF	TGTGCCAGCAGCTTACAGGCCTTCGGGGAGCAGTACTTC
TRBV9	few	TRBJ2-5	TRBD2	CASSVEGTGTSGGRQETQYF	TGTGCCAGCAGCGTAGAGGGTACCGGGACTAGCGGTGGAAGGCAAGAGACCCAGTACTTC
TRBV2	once	TRBJ1-1	TRBD1	CASRAGTGLNTEAFF	TGTGCCAGCAGGGCTGGGACAGGATTGAACACTGAAGCTTTCTTT
TRBV14	-	TRBJ1-1	TRBD1	CASSQGGIGDRGLAFF	TGTGCCAGCAGCCAAGGGGGGATCGGGGACAGGGGATTGGCTTTCTTT
TRBV18	once	TRBJ2-7	TRBD2	CASSPGLAQKGGSYEQYF	TGTGCCAGCTCACCGGGACTAGCTCAAAAAGGGGGGTCCTACGAGCAGTACTTC
TRBV18	-	TRBJ1-1	-	CASSPSGVGTEAFF	TGTGCCAGCTCACCAAGCGGGGTAGGCACTGAAGCTTTCTTT
TRBV27	few	TRBJ2-7	-	CASSLRSDLTYEQYF	TGTGCCAGCAGTTTGAGATCTGACTTAACGTACGAGCAGTACTTC
TRBV5-8	-	TRBJ2-7	-	CASSFKGAYEQYF	TGTGCCAGCAGCTTTAAAGGGGCCTACGAGCAGTACTTC
TRBV14	once	TRBJ1-3	-	CASSQVQGRNTIYF	TGTGCCAGCAGCCAAGTACAGGGAAGAAACACCATATATTTT
TRBV5-1	medium-sized	TRBJ2-1	-	CASRESSYNEQFF	TGCGCCAGCCGAGAGAGCTCCTACAATGAGCAGTTCTTC
TRBV18	-	TRBJ1-3	-	CASSPDRNTIYF	TGTGCCAGCTCGCCAGATCGAAACACCATATATTTT
TRBV7-2	-	TRBJ1-1	-	CASSKPPAEAFF	TGTGCCAGCAGCAAGCCCCCTGCTGAAGCTTTCTTT
TRBV7-8	few	TRBJ2-7	TRBD1	CASSFSGQGGYEQYF	TGTGCCAGCAGCTTCTCGGGACAGGGGGGGTACGAGCAGTACTTC
TRBV11-3	-	TRBJ2-2	-	CASSLHTGELFF	TGTGCCAGCAGCTTACACACCGGGGAGCTGTTTTTT
TRBV4-1	-	TRBJ2-5	TRBD2	CASSQVGTGGAPQYF	TGCGCCAGCAGCCAAGTGGGGACGGGGGGTGCGCCCCAGTACTTC
TRBV7-9	-	TRBJ1-1	-	CASSPYSNTEAFF	TGTGCCAGCAGCCCCTACTCGAACACTGAAGCTTTCTTT
TRBV5-4	-	TRBJ2-5	TRBD1	CASSYPGTGSQQTQYF	TGTGCCAGCAGCTATCCCGGGACAGGGAGCCAACAGACCCAGTACTTC
TRBV6-6	-	TRBJ2-7	-	CASRVASGEQYF	TGTGCCAGCAGGGTTGCATCGGGCGAGCAGTACTTC
TRBV7-9	few	TRBJ1-6	-	CASSLTGTGSPLHF	TGTGCCAGCAGCTTAACGGGAACAGGTTCACCCCTCCACTTT
TRBV15	-	TRBJ2-3	-	CATSRDNVNTQYF	TGTGCCACCAGCAGAGATAATGTGAATACGCAGTATTTT
TRBV27	medium-sized	TRBJ1-1	TRBD1	CASRGTEVAEAFF	TGTGCCAGCAGAGGGACAGAAGTAGCTGAAGCTTTCTTT
TRBV2	-	TRBJ1-4	-	CASSNSEIEKLFF	TGTGCCAGCAGTAACAGCGAGATTGAAAAACTGTTTTTT
TRBV6-1	-	TRBJ2-1	-	CASSGGPRGPVKNEQFF	TGTGCCAGCAGTGGGGGGCCCCGGGGCCCGGTGAAAAATGAGCAGTTCTTC
TRBV2	-	TRBJ2-5	-	CASSVWGPLYF	TGTGCCAGCAGCGTCTGGGGGCCTTTGTACTTC
TRBV2	few	TRBJ1-5	-	CASSPPGVSNQPQHF	TGTGCCAGCAGTCCGCCAGGGGTAAGCAATCAGCCCCAGCATTTT
TRBV19	-	TRBJ1-2	TRBD1	CASRVQGVGDYGYTF	TGTGCCAGCAGGGTACAGGGGGTAGGCGACTATGGCTACACCTTC
TRBV30	-	TRBJ1-1	TRBD1	CAWSVGQGLNTEAFF	TGTGCCTGGAGTGTGGGACAGGGGCTGAACACTGAAGCTTTCTTT
TRBV25-1	-	TRBJ2-7	TRBD1	CASSVARRRDSPYEQYF	TGTGCCAGCAGTGTCGCCAGGAGACGGGACAGCCCATACGAGCAGTACTTC
TRBV28	-	TRBJ1-5	-	CASSLWAAGGGNQPQHF	TGTGCCAGCAGTTTATGGGCAGCCGGGGGGGGCAATCAGCCCCAGCATTTT
TRBV2	once	TRBJ2-1	-	CASRDDSNEQFF	TGTGCCAGCAGGGATGACAGTAATGAGCAGTTCTTC
TRBV7-8	-	TRBJ2-7	-	CASSPQPGLGEQYF	TGTGCCAGCAGCCCACAACCGGGGTTAGGGGAGCAGTACTTC
TRBV28	medium-sized	TRBJ2-3	-	CASSLLVADTQYF	TGTGCCAGCAGTTTGTTAGTTGCAGATACGCAGTATTTT
TRBV5-3	-	TRBJ2-3	TRBD1	CARRNRDRGADTQYF	TGTGCCAGAAGGAATCGGGACAGGGGGGCAGATACGCAGTATTTT
TRBV11-1	-	TRBJ2-7	TRBD1	CASRRTGQPSYEQYF	TGTGCCAGCAGGCGGACAGGTCAGCCTTCCTACGAGCAGTACTTC